This T cell receptor (beta chain) was profiled in a study of blood T cell repertoires in COVID-19. TCRdb's copy holds only in-frame clones and misses some; the assay was immunoSEQ multiplex PCR. Of some 200,000 clones listed, around 86% are singletons. The CDR3 length is 14 residues. Per the germline V gene, CDR1 is SGHRS and CDR2 is YFSETQ. Trimming took 0 bases from V and 4 from J, leaving 9 bases between them. The source of this sequence is a woman in her 70s with COVID-19, enrolled during active disease. The rearrangement joins TRBV5-1 to TRBJ2-3, with D perhaps matching TRBD1 (6 bases). The specimen sequenced was peripheral blood. The CDR3 is CASSLVRGPDTQYF. The CDR3 DNA sequence: TGCGCCAGCAGCTTGGTCAGGGGTCCAGATACGCAGTATTTT.